The clone carrying this TCR beta chain appeared many times. Its antigen is currently unknown. This entry is derived from a study of neurological immune-mediated disorders. Maryland, USA blood bank volunteers served as healthy controls. The starting material, 2 million PBMCs stored at -80 C, gave rise to the unsorted libraries. Study-level points and caveats: No CDR3 amino acid sequences were shared by expanded clones across subjects, suggesting private repertoires in all groups.

With 6 bases removed from V and 3 bases from J, the gap between germline ends came to 12 bases. CDR3 length: 13 amino acids. CDR1 is DFQATT, CDR2 SNEGSKA, per germline (reference sequence). TCRdb re-analysed the 5' RACE reads in MiXCR, keeping a single row per CDR3 protein. Of 35,000 to 40,000 distinct CDR3 sequences listed, roughly 7% were seen once; the top ten hold 4% to 5.5%. The chain uses TRBV20-1 and TRBJ1-5; a weak D match, TRBD1 (6 bases). Sequences were obtained from PBMCs. This clonotype was obtained from a middle-aged woman in good health. CDR3 sequence (DNA): TGCAGTGCCGGGGGCCTCAACAATCAGCCCCAGCATTTT. Translating it yields CSAGGLNNQPQHF.